A selection of T cell receptor beta chains follows, all from one sample in a study of T cells after posttransplantation cyclophosphamide. TCRdb's copy holds only in-frame clones and misses some; the assay was immunoSEQ multiplex PCR. The sample lists roughly 15,000 clones; roughly 80% were seen once. The sample was PBMCs, taken roughly 460 days after allogeneic stem cell transplant with calcineurin inhibitor and methotrexate. Every receptor here comes from a young adult male patient who received an allogeneic stem cell transplant from an unrelated donor, was CMV-positive, and had acute and chronic GVHD. The graft donor may have contributed some T cells. Both conserved end residues are part of each CDR3. Each record gives: J gene, D gene, V gene, clone size, CDR3 length, CDR3 DNA, CDR3 protein. D genes are given only for firm matches. A row's size may be missing; if present it is once, few, many or a size class.

TRBJ1-3 TRBD1 TRBV2 NA 14 TGTGCCAGCAGGGACAGGAGTGGTGGAAACACCATATATTTT CASRDRSGGNTIYF
TRBJ1-2 TRBD1 TRBV2 NA 12 TGTGCCAGCAGGGACAGGACAGGAGGCTACACCTTC CASRDRTGGYTF
TRBJ1-3 TRBD1 TRBV5-1 few 15 TGCGCCAGCAGCACGACAGGGGACTCTGGAAACACCATATATTTT CASSTTGDSGNTIYF
TRBJ2-5 TRBD2 TRBV7-3 NA 15 TGTGCCAGCAGCTTATTGGCTAGCGGGAGAGAGACCCAGTACTTC CASSLLASGRETQYF
TRBJ1-2 TRBD1 TRBV27 NA 14 TGTGCCAGCAGTTTCACAGGGGACTTCTATGGCTACACCTTC CASSFTGDFYGYTF
TRBJ1-1 NA TRBV11-2 NA 15 TGTGCCAGCAGCTTATTTAGCCTCATCCGAAGTGAAGCTTTCTTT CASSLFSLIRSEAFF
TRBJ1-1 TRBD1 TRBV5-4 NA 15 TGTGCCAGCAGCTTCTTAACAGGGGTGAACACTGAAGCTTTCTTT CASSFLTGVNTEAFF
TRBJ2-1 NA TRBV9 NA 16 TGTGCCAGCAGCCCTCGGCATCAGGGGTCCTACAATGAGCAGTTCTTC CASSPRHQGSYNEQFF
TRBJ1-5 NA TRBV5-3 NA 15 TGTGCCAGAACCATCCCTGGTGGGGGGGATCAGCCCCAGCATTTT CARTIPGGGDQPQHF
TRBJ1-5 NA TRBV7-8 NA 15 TGTGCCAGCAGCTTCCTACAGGGAGGCAATCAGCCCCAGCATTTT CASSFLQGGNQPQHF
TRBJ1-5 NA TRBV10-1 NA 14 TGCGCCAGCAGTGATCTAGTCGTCGGTCAGCCCCAGCATTTT CASSDLVVGQPQHF
TRBJ1-1 TRBD1 TRBV9 NA 14 TGTGCCAGCAGGTCCGGGACAGGGAAAGGTGAAGCTTTCTTT CASRSGTGKGEAFF
TRBJ1-1 NA TRBV7-9 NA 14 TGTGCCAGCAGCTCCAGGTGGGTAGATACTGAAGCTTTCTTT CASSSRWVDTEAFF
TRBJ1-4 NA TRBV7-9 NA 14 TGTGCCAGCAGCCAAGGAGGCGTACGTGAAAAACTGTTTTTT CASSQGGVREKLFF
TRBJ2-5 TRBD1 TRBV5-4 NA 15 TGTGCCAGCAGTTGGACAGGGGAGGTGGTAGAGACCCAGTACTTC CASSWTGEVVETQYF
TRBJ2-2 NA TRBV4-3 once 15 TGCGCCAGCAGCCAAGTTCCGGAGTCGAGCGGGGAGCTGTTTTTT CASSQVPESSGELFF
TRBJ2-5 TRBD2 TRBV5-6 once 16 TGTGCCAGCAGCCAGCGACTAGCGGACTTGCAAGAGACCCAGTACTTC CASSQRLADLQETQYF
TRBJ2-5 TRBD2 TRBV5-1 NA 12 TGCGCCAGCAGCGCTAGCGGGGAGACCCAGTACTTC CASSASGETQYF
TRBJ1-2 TRBD1 TRBV6-1 few 15 TGTGCCAGCAGTGAAAAAGGGACAGCCTTCTATGGCTACACCTTC CASSEKGTAFYGYTF
TRBJ2-3 NA TRBV5-4 once 14 TGTGCCAGCAGCGAAGCCCGGGGGACAGATACGCAGTATTTT CASSEARGTDTQYF
TRBJ1-2 NA TRBV5-6 once 15 TGTGCCAGCAGCCCGAGAGAGGGCGAACGCTCTGGCTACACCTTC CASSPREGERSGYTF
TRBJ2-1 NA TRBV7-9 NA 15 TGTGCCAGCAGCTTAGCACAGCTTTCCTACAATGAGCAGTTCTTC CASSLAQLSYNEQFF
TRBJ1-1 NA TRBV10-2 few 13 TGCGCCAGCAGTGAGTCGACGGGTGTAGAAGCTTTCTTT CASSESTGVEAFF
TRBJ1-1 NA TRBV7-8 NA 14 TGTGCCAGCAGCGGCCGCGAAGGGGTGACTGAAGCTTTCTTT CASSGREGVTEAFF
TRBJ2-2 TRBD1 TRBV29-1 NA 14 TGCAGCGTTGCCGAACAGGGGGTCGCCGGGGAGCTGTTTTTT CSVAEQGVAGELFF
TRBJ1-5 NA TRBV21-1 large 14 TGTGCCAGCAGCGTGGGCCTCCTCGGAAGGCCCCAGCATTTT CASSVGLLGRPQHF
TRBJ2-1 NA TRBV4-3 NA 13 TGCGCCAGCAGCCAAGATAAGAGCGATGAGCAGTTCTTC CASSQDKSDEQFF
TRBJ2-5 NA TRBV27 once 14 TGTGCCAGCAGTTGGGCCAGGGCGGAAGAGACCCAGTACTTC CASSWARAEETQYF
TRBJ2-3 TRBD2 TRBV30 NA 15 TGTGCCTGGAGTTGGCTGGCGGGAGAAGGAGATACGCAGTATTTT CAWSWLAGEGDTQYF
TRBJ1-6 NA TRBV21-1 NA 18 TGTGCCAGCAGCAAATTTAGAAATCTGAGCTCCTATAATTCACCCCTCCACTTT CASSKFRNLSSYNSPLHF
TRBJ1-3 NA TRBV6-1 NA 15 TGTGCCACCTCCGGGACACCCATCTCTGGAAACACCATATATTTT CATSGTPISGNTIYF
TRBJ1-4 NA TRBV28 NA 17 TGTGCCAGCAGTTTGTCCTACGGACCACCCGGAGGTGAAAAACTGTTTTTT CASSLSYGPPGGEKLFF
TRBJ1-2 TRBD1 TRBV7-9 NA 15 TGTGCCAGCAGCTCCTTCGGACAGGGATTGGGCGGCTACACCTTC CASSSFGQGLGGYTF
TRBJ2-1 TRBD2 TRBV7-3 NA 15 TGTGCCAGCAGCTTAAGCGGGGGGAACTACAATGAGCAGTTCTTC CASSLSGGNYNEQFF
TRBJ1-1 TRBD1 TRBV19 few 15 TGTGCCAGTAGAGGTGACAGGGCGAGGGGCACTGAAGCTTTCTTT CASRGDRARGTEAFF
TRBJ2-7 NA TRBV28 NA 14 TGTGCCAGCAGGCCCTCCGGGGAGCCAGGCAAGCAGTACTTC CASRPSGEPGKQYF
TRBJ2-7 TRBD1 TRBV18 NA 14 TGTGCCAGCTCACCACGGGACAGCTCCTACGAGCAGTACTTC CASSPRDSSYEQYF
TRBJ1-2 NA TRBV9 NA 14 TGTGCCAGCAGCGTAGAGGCCATCGGGGGTGGCTACACCTTC CASSVEAIGGGYTF
TRBJ2-5 TRBD2 TRBV25-1 NA 15 TGTGCCAGCAGTGATGATTTATCGGGGGGGGAGACCCAGTACTTC CASSDDLSGGETQYF
TRBJ1-1 NA TRBV5-1 few 13 TGCGCCAGCAGCTTAACAGGGAACACTGAAGCTTTCTTT CASSLTGNTEAFF
TRBJ2-1 TRBD1 TRBV4-3 NA 15 TGCGCCAGCAGCCAAGATGGGGACAGGGAAAATGAGCAGTTCTTC CASSQDGDRENEQFF
TRBJ1-1 NA TRBV14 NA 18 TGTGCCAGCAGCCAAAATGAGGAGAGTGGGTGTCGGGACACTGAAGCTTTCTTT CASSQNEESGCRDTEAFF
TRBJ2-5 TRBD2 TRBV11-2 NA 16 TGTGCCAGCAGCTTAGGGGTAGCGGGGGGGCCAGAGACCCAGTACTTC CASSLGVAGGPETQYF
TRBJ2-7 TRBD1 TRBV5-1 NA 16 TGCGCCAGCAGCTCCCGGCCGGGACAGGGAACCTACGAGCAGTACTTC CASSSRPGQGTYEQYF
TRBJ2-7 TRBD1 TRBV7-3 NA 17 TGTGCCAGCAGTCCCGGGACAGGGATCACTGGGGGGGACGAGCAGTACTTC CASSPGTGITGGDEQYF
TRBJ1-3 NA TRBV18 NA 15 TGTGCCAGCTCACCACCGGGCAGGGTCGGAAACACCATATATTTT CASSPPGRVGNTIYF
TRBJ2-7 NA TRBV7-9 NA 15 TGTGCCAGCAGCTTAGTCTTGGGCCCAACCTACGAGCAGTACTTC CASSLVLGPTYEQYF
TRBJ1-1 NA TRBV11-2 NA 14 TGTGCCAGCAGCTTAGAGTTCATGAACACTGAAGCTTTCTTT CASSLEFMNTEAFF
TRBJ1-2 TRBD1 TRBV19 few 12 TGTGCCAGTAACAGGGGCTACTATGGCTACACCTTC CASNRGYYGYTF